These T cell receptor beta chains were read from a single sample in a study of human T cells and chemical hapten exposure. One entry per CDR3 protein results from TCRdb running MiXCR on the RACE reads. The repertoire holds about 340,000 distinct CDR3 sequences, approximately 6.3% seen once, with 8.4% in the top ten. This specimen was whole blood, taken in connection with sensitization to the hapten diphenylcyclopropenone (DPC). The source of these receptors is a woman aged 18-29 years with alopecia areata. Some clones in this sample may be carry-over from other donors' samples. The CDR3 runs from the conserved cysteine through the conserved F or W. The order of the fields is CDR3 protein, CDR3 DNA, clone size, J gene, V gene, D gene. The D gene is left open where the match is weak. The size field is filled for only some rows; it gives once, few, many or a size class.

CSVEFPGHTEAFF	TGCAGCGTTGAGTTCCCGGGTCACACTGAAGCTTTCTTT	.	TRBJ1-1	TRBV29-1	.
CASSTGVNTDTQYF	TGTGCCAGCTCAACAGGCGTAAACACAGATACGCAGTATTTT	.	TRBJ2-3	TRBV12-3/TRBV12-4	.
CASSQVSGANQPQHF	TGCGCCAGCAGCCAAGTTTCAGGGGCCAATCAGCCCCAGCATTTT	few	TRBJ1-5	TRBV4-3	.
CASSQGLSGTTSYEQYF	TGCGCCAGCAGCCAAGGGCTTTCGGGGACAACTTCCTACGAGCAGTACTTC	.	TRBJ2-7	TRBV4-3	.
CASSLLPGQPQHF	TGTGCCAGCAGCTTATTACCGGGCCAGCCCCAGCATTTT	.	TRBJ1-5	TRBV7-8	.
CSARDISSLADTDTQYF	TGCAGTGCTAGAGATATTTCCTCGCTAGCGGACACAGATACGCAGTATTTT	.	TRBJ2-3	TRBV20-1	TRBD2
CASSQGAQGGNILATNEKLFF	TGCGCCAGCAGCCAGGGGGCTCAAGGGGGCAATATACTTGCTACTAATGAAAAACTGTTTTTT	few	TRBJ1-4	TRBV4-1	TRBD1
CASSLWTGGSDQPQHF	TGTGCCAGCAGTTTATGGACAGGGGGTTCGGATCAGCCCCAGCATTTT	many	TRBJ1-5	TRBV28	TRBD1
CSARQDGNTEAFF	TGCAGTGCACGTCAGGACGGGAACACTGAAGCTTTCTTT	few	TRBJ1-1	TRBV20-1	.
CASSDTTNEKLFF	TGTGCCAGCAGTGACACAACTAATGAAAAACTGTTTTTT	few	TRBJ1-4	TRBV6-1	.
CSANQRGGTDTQYF	TGCAGTGCTAACCAGCGGGGCGGCACAGATACGCAGTATTTT	.	TRBJ2-3	TRBV20-1	TRBD2
CASNRAGRADTQYF	TGTGCCAGCAACCGTGCGGGGCGGGCAGATACGCAGTATTTT	many	TRBJ2-3	TRBV7-9	.
CASPEYEQYF	TGTGCCAGCCCTGAGTACGAGCAGTACTTC	many	TRBJ2-7	TRBV6-2/TRBV6-3	.
CASSQGEWPGEKLFF	TGCGCCAGCAGCCAGGGGGAATGGCCCGGGGAAAAACTGTTTTTT	.	TRBJ1-4	TRBV4-1	.
CASSLLGGDAYEQYF	TGCGCCAGCAGCCTGCTGGGGGGGGATGCCTACGAGCAGTACTTC	.	TRBJ2-7	TRBV5-1	TRBD2
CASSLNRNYNEQFF	TGTGCCAGCAGCTTAAACAGAAACTACAATGAGCAGTTCTTC	.	TRBJ2-1	TRBV7-9	.
CASSPRTGGEKLFF	TGTGCCAGCAGCCCCCGGACAGGGGGGGAAAAACTGTTTTTT	.	TRBJ1-4	TRBV7-9	TRBD1
CASSPSLGSTSGLTYEQYF	TGTGCCAGCAGCCCCTCCCTGGGGTCGACTAGCGGATTAACCTACGAGCAGTACTTC	many	TRBJ2-7	TRBV7-6	TRBD2
CSAPGDGTDTQYF	TGCAGTGCCCCGGGGGACGGCACAGATACGCAGTATTTT	few	TRBJ2-3	TRBV20-1	.
CASSYSGAQETQYF	TGTGCCAGCAGCTATAGCGGGGCCCAAGAGACCCAGTACTTC	many	TRBJ2-5	TRBV7-9	TRBD2
CASSQDVGGDGYSF	TGTGCCAGCAGCCAAGATGTTGGGGGCGATGGCTACTCCTTC	.	TRBJ1-2	TRBV3-1	.
CASSRPSVHEQFF	TGTGCCAGCAGCCGGCCAAGCGTCCATGAGCAGTTCTTC	few	TRBJ2-1	TRBV5-6	.
CSASKGGSQPQHF	TGCAGTGCTAGTAAAGGGGGCTCTCAGCCCCAGCATTTT	.	TRBJ1-5	TRBV20-1	TRBD1
CASRPAGAGANVLTF	TGTGCCAGCAGACCGGCGGGGGCTGGGGCCAACGTCCTGACTTTC	many	TRBJ2-6	TRBV12-3/TRBV12-4	TRBD2
CASSQGRDAIYF	TGTGCCAGCAGCCAAGGAAGGGACGCCATATATTTT	.	TRBJ1-3	TRBV3-1	.